Sequencing of this T cell receptor beta chain was carried out in a study of OX40 agonist ivuxolimab in advanced cancers. For the study at large: Previous treatment with anti-PD-1, anti-PD-L1 or anti-CTLA-4 therapy was allowed; about 40% had received some.

This CDR3 contains 13 residues. Losses at the gene ends were 7 bases for V and 8 bases for J; bases not matched to a gene: 10. CDR1 and CDR2 from the germline V gene are MNHEY and SVGAGI. Only in-frame clones appear in the TCRdb table, and some are missing; sequencing was by immunoSEQ multiplex PCR. The sample has some 72,000 clones, about four fifths seen once. The sequenced sample was CD4+ or CD8+ T cells sorted from blood, obtained in a trial of the OX40 agonist ivuxolimab. The chain links TRBV6-5 to TRBJ2-7; 8 bases fit TRBD1. The receptor's source is an adult with an advanced solid tumor such as melanoma, head and neck, liver or kidney cancer. CDR3 amino acids: CASTHGTGGKQYF. In nucleotides, the CDR3 is TGTGCCAGCACCCATGGTACAGGGGGAAAGCAGTACTTC.